A selection of T cell receptor beta chains follows, all from one sample in a study of control samples from healthy donors and cancer patients. Clones were sequenced by immunoSEQ multiplex PCR, and TCRdb holds only the in-frame ones, with some missing. Here the sample spans approximately 70,000 clones, about 83% being singletons. Sequenced input: blood. The receptors were gathered from a man aged 55 to 70 in good health. Both conserved end residues are part of each CDR3. D genes are given only for firm matches. Not all rows give a size; the values are once, few, many and, for expanded clones, a class.

v_call,clone_size,d_call,j_call,cdr3_aa,cdr3_nt
TRBV28,.,.,TRBJ2-3,CASSIGATRTSDTQYF,TGTGCCAGCAGTATCGGCGCTACACGCACCTCAGATACGCAGTATTTT
TRBV29-1,.,.,TRBJ2-5,CSVVPGRQETQYF,TGCAGCGTTGTGCCGGGACGACAAGAGACCCAGTACTTC
TRBV5-1,.,.,TRBJ2-7,CASSLTMERNEQYF,TGCGCCAGCAGCTTAACTATGGAACGGAACGAGCAGTACTTC
TRBV19,.,.,TRBJ1-5,CASQQGFVSNQPQHF,TGTGCCAGCCAACAGGGATTCGTTAGCAATCAGCCCCAGCATTTT
TRBV7-9,.,.,TRBJ2-7,CASSPSSHEQYF,TGTGCCAGCAGTCCATCCTCCCACGAGCAGTACTTC
TRBV6-4,once,.,TRBJ2-1,CASSEDYHNEQFF,TGTGCCAGCAGTGAAGATTACCACAATGAGCAGTTCTTC
TRBV4-2,.,.,TRBJ1-1,CASSHRPGRSDTEAFF,TGTGCCAGCAGCCACAGACCGGGACGGAGCGACACTGAAGCTTTCTTT
TRBV2,.,.,TRBJ1-5,CASSERGAQPQHF,TGTGCCAGCAGTGAGAGAGGGGCGCAGCCCCAGCATTTT
TRBV3-1/TRBV3-2,once,TRBD1,TRBJ2-1,CASSHRQGNEQFF,TGTGCCAGCAGCCACAGACAGGGCAATGAGCAGTTCTTC
TRBV7-8,.,.,TRBJ2-6,CASSRRSGANVLTF,TGTGCCAGCAGCCGGCGGTCTGGGGCCAACGTCCTGACTTTC
TRBV9,.,TRBD1,TRBJ1-2,CASSVGAGTGKGDGYTF,TGTGCCAGCAGCGTAGGAGCAGGGACAGGGAAAGGGGATGGCTACACCTTC
TRBV9,.,.,TRBJ2-2,CASSARQEHTGELFF,TGTGCCAGCAGCGCCCGACAGGAGCACACCGGGGAGCTGTTTTTT
TRBV3-1/TRBV3-2,.,TRBD2,TRBJ2-3,CASSQGTSGRVGSTDTQYF,TGTGCCAGCAGCCAGGGGACTAGCGGGAGGGTCGGAAGCACAGATACGCAGTATTTT
TRBV4-3,.,TRBD1,TRBJ2-5,CASSHRQGPQYF,TGCGCCAGCAGCCACAGACAGGGCCCCCAGTACTTC
TRBV5-1,.,.,TRBJ2-7,CASSPGAQGIHEQYF,TGCGCCAGCAGCCCTGGTGCCCAGGGGATACACGAGCAGTACTTC
TRBV2,.,TRBD1,TRBJ1-5,CASSVQGNSNQPQHF,TGTGCCAGCAGTGTACAGGGGAATAGCAATCAGCCCCAGCATTTT
TRBV7-9,many,TRBD1,TRBJ1-1,CASSRDRGNTEAFF,TGTGCCAGCAGCCGGGACAGGGGCAACACTGAAGCTTTCTTT
TRBV7-3,.,.,TRBJ2-1,CASSLTGQRNEQFF,TGTGCCAGCAGCTTGACGGGCCAGCGAAATGAGCAGTTCTTC
TRBV6-6,many,TRBD1,TRBJ1-5,CASTMTGSSQPQHF,TGTGCCAGCACCATGACAGGGTCGAGCCAGCCCCAGCATTTT
TRBV13,few,TRBD1,TRBJ1-2,CASSREMTGSYTF,TGTGCCAGCAGCAGGGAGATGACAGGGAGCTACACCTTC
TRBV18,few,.,TRBJ2-5,CASSPQETQYF,TGTGCCAGCTCACCTCAAGAGACCCAGTACTTC
TRBV2,.,.,TRBJ1-2,CASSTRLIGPHGYTF,TGTGCCAGCAGTACCCGTCTAATCGGGCCCCATGGCTACACCTTC
TRBV3-1/TRBV3-2,.,.,TRBJ2-5,CASSTRGPQYF,TGTGCCAGCAGCACGCGGGGCCCCCAGTACTTC
TRBV7-2,.,.,TRBJ2-7,CASSLAAKTDYEQYF,TGTGCCAGCAGCTTAGCGGCGAAGACAGACTACGAGCAGTACTTC
TRBV4-3,.,TRBD2,TRBJ2-7,CASSQDLGRAGRADEQYF,TGCGCCAGCAGCCAAGATTTAGGAAGGGCCGGGAGGGCCGACGAGCAGTACTTC
TRBV28,.,.,TRBJ1-5,CASCLRIGQPQHF,TGTGCCAGCTGCCTTAGGATAGGCCAGCCCCAGCATTTT
TRBV4-3,.,.,TRBJ2-3,CASSQDQLKLVPRTDTQYF,TGCGCCAGCAGCCAAGACCAACTAAAGTTGGTTCCCCGCACAGATACGCAGTATTTT
TRBV2,.,TRBD2,TRBJ2-1,CASTAQTSGKGEQFF,TGTGCCAGCACCGCCCAAACTAGCGGGAAGGGTGAGCAGTTCTTC
TRBV5-1,once,.,TRBJ1-4,CASSLVAGPYEKLFF,TGCGCCAGCAGCTTGGTGGCAGGGCCCTATGAAAAACTGTTTTTT
TRBV7-9,.,TRBD2,TRBJ2-3,CANPPASGSEIDTQYF,TGTGCCAACCCCCCAGCTAGCGGGAGTGAAATAGATACGCAGTATTTT
TRBV18,.,TRBD1,TRBJ1-3,CASSPGQLLSGNTIYF,TGTGCCAGCTCACCGGGACAGCTACTTTCTGGAAACACCATATATTTT
TRBV7-2,.,.,TRBJ2-7,CASSYLGLEGAYEQYF,TGTGCCAGCAGCTACCTCGGACTGGAGGGAGCCTACGAGCAGTACTTC
TRBV27,once,TRBD1,TRBJ1-2,CASSRSGTANGYTF,TGTGCCAGCAGTCGATCCGGGACAGCAAATGGCTACACCTTC
TRBV2,.,.,TRBJ1-2,CASSTILYGYTF,TGTGCCAGCAGTACTATATTGTATGGCTACACCTTC
TRBV7-8,.,TRBD2,TRBJ2-7,CASSFSGTSGRYEQYF,TGTGCCAGCAGCTTTTCCGGGACTAGCGGGAGATACGAGCAGTACTTC
TRBV5-1,.,.,TRBJ2-1,CASSLALSSSYNEQFF,TGCGCCAGCAGCTTGGCCTTGAGCAGCTCCTACAATGAGCAGTTCTTC
TRBV3-1/TRBV3-2,once,TRBD1,TRBJ1-1,CASSQRGTVHTEAFF,TGTGCCAGCAGCCAACGAGGGACAGTACACACTGAAGCTTTCTTT
TRBV5-8,.,.,TRBJ2-2,CASSSGPHGTGELFF,TGTGCCAGCAGCTCGGGGCCCCATGGGACCGGGGAGCTGTTTTTT
TRBV28,.,TRBD1,TRBJ1-2,CASSIRGGGYGYTF,TGTGCCAGCAGTATCCGAGGGGGCGGGTATGGCTACACCTTC
TRBV6-2/TRBV6-3,.,.,TRBJ2-7,CASSFTAEQYF,TGTGCCAGCAGTTTTACGGCCGAGCAGTACTTC
TRBV28,.,.,TRBJ1-5,CASSLGGGPYSNQPQHF,TGTGCCAGCAGTTTAGGGGGAGGGCCTTATAGCAATCAGCCCCAGCATTTT
TRBV7-2,.,.,TRBJ2-3,CASSLQGDTDTQYF,TGTGCCAGCAGCTTGCAAGGGGATACAGATACGCAGTATTTT
TRBV28,.,.,TRBJ2-7,CASSAGQSYEQYF,TGTGCCAGCAGTGCCGGACAGAGTTACGAGCAGTACTTC
TRBV5-5,.,TRBD2,TRBJ2-7,CASSLLAGEWYEQYF,TGTGCCAGCAGCTTACTAGCGGGAGAGTGGTACGAGCAGTACTTC
TRBV28,.,TRBD2,TRBJ2-5,CASSLIAGVGTQYF,TGTGCCAGCAGTCTAATAGCGGGAGTGGGGACCCAGTACTTC
TRBV19,.,TRBD1,TRBJ1-5,CASTLTGGSQPQHF,TGTGCCAGTACATTGACAGGGGGCTCTCAGCCCCAGCATTTT
TRBV6-5,.,TRBD2,TRBJ2-7,CASSYSATSGSEQYF,TGTGCCAGCAGTTACTCCGCGACTAGCGGGAGCGAGCAGTACTTC
TRBV18,.,.,TRBJ2-7,CASSPVPYEQYF,TGTGCCAGCTCACCGGTGCCCTACGAGCAGTACTTC
TRBV7-2,.,.,TRBJ1-1,CASGYNRNTEAFF,TGTGCCAGCGGGTATAACCGAAACACTGAAGCTTTCTTT
TRBV6-5,few,TRBD2,TRBJ2-7,CASRLGRGGSYEQYF,TGTGCCAGCAGGCTGGGGAGGGGAGGGTCCTACGAGCAGTACTTC
TRBV9,.,.,TRBJ2-7,CASSVGDSYEQYF,TGTGCCAGCAGCGTAGGGGACTCCTACGAGCAGTACTTC
TRBV7-6,.,TRBD2,TRBJ2-7,CASSRGPSGGQGEQYF,TGTGCCAGCAGCAGGGGCCCTAGCGGGGGGCAGGGGGAGCAGTACTTC
TRBV30,.,.,TRBJ1-1,CAWSVVQAGTEAFF,TGTGCCTGGAGTGTTGTACAGGCGGGGACTGAAGCTTTCTTT
TRBV4-1,.,.,TRBJ1-6,CASSQVIKGPYNSPLHF,TGCGCCAGCAGCCAAGTAATTAAGGGGCCTTATAATTCACCCCTCCACTTT
TRBV27,.,.,TRBJ2-4,CASSLNLGLVAKNIQYF,TGTGCCAGCAGTTTAAATCTGGGATTGGTGGCCAAAAACATTCAGTACTTC
TRBV9,.,TRBD2,TRBJ2-1,CASSVVGLGNEQFF,TGTGCCAGCAGCGTAGTGGGACTAGGCAATGAGCAGTTCTTC
TRBV5-4,.,TRBD1,TRBJ2-5,CASSSTGGDSETQYF,TGTGCCAGCAGCTCCACAGGGGGCGATTCGGAGACCCAGTACTTC
TRBV18,.,.,TRBJ1-4,CASSPARGSTNEKLFF,TGTGCCAGCTCACCTGCGCGGGGGTCAACTAATGAAAAACTGTTTTTT
TRBV5-4,.,.,TRBJ2-3,CASSLGSGQDTQYF,TGTGCCAGCAGCTTGGGGTCCGGGCAAGATACGCAGTATTTT
TRBV5-1,.,TRBD1,TRBJ2-3,CASRLQGASDTQYF,TGCGCCAGCCGTCTTCAGGGGGCGTCGGATACGCAGTATTTT